This section outlines one T cell receptor (beta chain) sequence together with its context. This CDR3 spans 14 amino acids. V was cut by 6 bases and J by 2 bases, with 10 bases left in between. Per germline, CDR1 MNHEY and CDR2 SVGAGI. The data derive from a study of blood T cell repertoires in COVID-19. Study summary: The United States, Italy and Spain provided the acute and convalescent COVID-19 samples. The analysed material was cDNA or gDNA that came from T cells, B-cell-depleted T cells, or PBMCs.

Per the original methods: Amplified reference gene primers provided the basis for estimating nucleated cell counts. Method: immunoSEQ multiplex PCR; TCRdb's copy keeps in-frame clones and lacks some. That table supplies the V and J calls and clone size; D and trimming were determined from the DNA. Of 150,000 to 200,000 clones listed, roughly 88% were seen once; the top ten hold approximately 2%. Sequenced input: peripheral blood. The chain links TRBV6-5 to TRBJ2-2, with D perhaps matching TRBD2 (5 bases). This TCR derives from a man between 18 and 35 years old with acute or convalescent COVID-19. CDR3 loop: CASSGILNTGELFF. CDR3 in DNA: TGTGCCAGCAGCGGGATCCTAAACACCGGGGAGCTGTTTTTT.